The clone carrying this T cell receptor (beta chain) appeared a few times. Antigen specificity is unknown. Documented treatment: oral pan-JAK inhibitor, 5-10 mg twice daily. Cell sorting was applied to PBMCs, and CD4+ and CD8+ T cells were collected. This sample is part of a study of CD8+ T cells in alopecia areata. Points from the study as a whole: Scalp samples also yield sequences of resident alphabeta T cells from normal skin.

RNA extraction was followed by reverse transcription into cDNA, which acted as the sequencing template. Assay: immunoSEQ multiplex PCR; the TCRdb copy retains only in-frame clones and omits some. The sample lists about 130,000 clones; nearly 55% were seen once. Germline V gives CDR1 LNHDA, CDR2 SQIVND (reference sequence). The ends were cut back, 3 bases at V and 0 bases at J, with 6 bases in the middle. The CDR3 totals 14 residues. The clonotype was recovered from a human donor with alopecia areata. This rearrangement joins TRBV19 to TRBJ1-5; D ambiguous. The material sequenced was CD8+ T cells sorted from blood, taken at week 4, from a patient treated with tofacitinib. CDR3 nucleotides: TGTGCCAGTAGTATCGCTTATAGCAATCAGCCCCAGCATTTT. Translated: CASSIAYSNQPQHF.